One sample yielded the 29 T cell receptor beta chains listed below, sequenced in a study of radiation and T cells in renal cell carcinoma (dated by TCRdb to about 2020). Receptors were amplified or captured by the immunoSEQ multiplex PCR assay. Here the immuneACCESS table is served through TCRdb, limited to in-frame sequences with V and J called. Missing clones are a known gap in these copies; in checked studies unresolved V genes cover under half, and the rest lacks a known reason. The sample table contains approximately 75,000 clones; only one count was recorded for 82% of them. The ten largest clonotypes hold roughly 6% of the sample. Taken with the paper, the label for time point translates to: blood 2 weeks post-SBRT. The treatment or condition label on this specimen signifies: 15 Gy SBRT to primary tumor, nephrectomy 4 weeks later. The input for sequencing was blood, taken from a patient whose treatment included radiotherapy and nephrectomy. The source is a man in his sixties with renal cell carcinoma.

In its sample, this clone was seen many times. The chain couples TRBV7-8 to TRBJ2-7; the D gene is possibly TRBD1 (5 bases). V dropped 6 bases and J dropped 9 bases, with 27 bases sitting between them. The CDR3 is made up of 16 amino acids. Germline V gives CDR1 SGHVS, CDR2 FQNEAQ. Written as DNA, the CDR3 is TGTGCCAGCAGTCCTGAGGCGGCTATCTTATCTACAGGGCAGTACTTC. Residues: CASSPEAAILSTGQYF.

Here the CDR3 reads CASSRGRVGSGNTIYF. The CDR3, as DNA: TGTGCCAGCAGCCGAGGAAGGGTTGGATCTGGAAACACCATATATTTT. The chain carries TRBV7-9 and TRBJ1-3; D unclear. The V gene lost 5 bases and the J gene lost 1 base, with 15 bases spanning the gap. The length of the CDR3 is 16 residues. Germline V gene data show CDR1 as SEHNR and CDR2 as FQNEAQ (reference sequence).

This sequence joins TRBV30 and TRBJ2-5; 10 bases align to TRBD1. The V and J ends lost 5 bases and 3 bases, in that order; junction bases with no gene match: 3. Germline CDR1 is GTSNPN and CDR2 is SVGIG (reference sequence). The CDR3 is 13 amino acids. This chain's CDR3 is CAWWGTGEETQYF. The DNA for the CDR3 is TGTGCCTGGTGGGGGACAGGGGAAGAGACCCAGTACTTC.

This clone was found a few times. The rearrangement links TRBV13 to TRBJ2-3; D may be TRBD2 (6 bases). The CDR3 length is 16 residues. Trimming took off 6 bases at V and 2 bases at J, with 18 bases between the two ends. CDR1 is PRHDT, CDR2 FYEKMQ, per germline (reference sequence). The CDR3 region is CASSTGGTRYTDTQYF. The CDR3 bases are TGTGCCAGCAGTACCGGAGGGACCAGATACACAGATACGCAGTATTTT.

There are a few counts of this clone. CDR3 bases: TGCGCCAGCAGCTTGGAAGGGCTTTTAGATACGCAGTATTTT. The encoded protein is CASSLEGLLDTQYF. The chain combines TRBV5-1 with TRBJ2-3; D gene uncertain. This CDR3 comprises 14 residues. Germline V lookup: CDR1 SGHRS, CDR2 YFSETQ. The V and J ends lost 0 bases and 5 bases respectively, with 10 bases between them.

The CDR3: CASSEPQGVTYEQYF. DNA for the CDR3: TGTGCCAGCAGTGAACCCCAGGGCGTCACCTACGAGCAGTACTTC. The chain carries TRBV2 and TRBJ2-7; D is perhaps TRBD1 (5 bases). Germline V gene lookup returns CDR1 SNHLY and CDR2 FYNNEI. Deletions cut 2 bases from V and 2 bases from J, with 13 bases between. The CDR3 length is 15 residues.

V is TRBV7-8 and J is TRBJ1-5, with no clear D. The CDR3 extends over 14 amino acids. Germline V CDR1 and CDR2: SGHVS, FQNEAQ. The germline V and J ends were trimmed by 1 base and 0 bases, with 4 bases remaining between them. This CDR3 reads CASSLGYSNQPQHF. The CDR3 DNA is TGTGCCAGCAGCTTAGGGTATAGCAATCAGCCCCAGCATTTT.

The gene calls are TRBV7-2 and TRBJ1-1; D is possibly TRBD1 (5 bases). The CDR3 covers 14 residues. Germline V gene sequence: CDR1 SGHTA, CDR2 FQGNSA. V gave up 0 bases and J gave up 8 bases, with 13 bases separating them. The CDR3 DNA reads TGTGCCAGCAGCTTAGCCATCGTCTCAGGGGAAGCTTTCTTT. This translates into CASSLAIVSGEAFF.

The chain combines TRBV9 with TRBJ2-3; tentatively, D is TRBD1 (5 bases). The CDR3 runs 15 residues. Germline values: CDR1 SGDLS, CDR2 YYNGEE. The V and J ends lost 0 bases and 2 bases respectively, with 10 bases between them. CDR3 amino acids: CASSVGVGATDTQYF. The CDR3 DNA reads TGTGCCAGCAGCGTAGGGGTAGGGGCCACAGATACGCAGTATTTT.

The chain combines TRBV18 with TRBJ2-1; 7 bases align to TRBD2. This CDR3 is built from 16 residues. V trimming: 3 bases; J trimming: 4 bases; junction bases outside the gene matches: 9. CDR1 and CDR2 from the germline V gene are KGHSH and LQKENI. The CDR3 sequence: CASSPSGLQFYNEQFF. In DNA form, the CDR3 reads TGTGCCAGCTCACCCTCGGGACTACAGTTTTACAATGAGCAGTTCTTC.

The gene calls are TRBV2 and TRBJ2-1; 8 nucleotides agree with TRBD2. The V gene's germline CDR1 is SNHLY and CDR2 FYNNEI. This CDR3 is 13 amino acids long. J gave up 9 bases and V 5 bases, and 6 bases lay outside the gene matches. CDR3 coding DNA: TGTGCCAGCAGTACCCTTAGCGGGGCTGAGCAGTTCTTC. Amino acids: CASSTLSGAEQFF.

The chain couples TRBV27 to TRBJ2-1; D not certain. The germline V and J ends were trimmed by 3 bases and 7 bases, with 7 bases remaining between them. CDR3 size: 12 residues. From germline, CDR1 is MNHEY and CDR2 SMNVEV (reference sequence). The CDR3 protein is CASSFSGNEQFF. The CDR3 coding sequence is TGTGCCAGCAGTTTCAGTGGGAATGAGCAGTTCTTC.

As concerns this clone: At one end, the junction sequence differs from germline, possibly due to a read error. CDR3 residues: CSARGRNRVIF. CDR3 nucleotide sequence: TGCAGTGCTAGAGGTCGAAACAGGGTGATCTTC. V is TRBV20-1 and J is TRBJ2-7, with a tentative D call TRBD1 (6 bases). Germline values: CDR1 DFQATT, CDR2 SNEGSKA (reference sequence). This CDR3 region has 11 residues.

CDR3 amino acids: CASRLAGGYYEQYF. CDR3 sequence (DNA): TGTGCAAGTCGCTTAGCGGGAGGTTACTACGAGCAGTACTTC. The J gene is TRBJ2-7, the V gene TRBV12-2; the listed D gene, TRBD2, was not tested against the DNA. TRBV12-2 is designated a pseudogene. There are 14 residues in the CDR3.

The rearrangement uses TRBV27 and TRBJ2-3; tentatively, D is TRBD1 or TRBD2 (5 bases each). Trimming pared 6 bases from V and 1 base from J, leaving 8 bases between. CDR3 length: 13 amino acids. CDR1 is MNHEY, CDR2 SMNVEV, per germline (reference sequence). The CDR3 DNA is TGTGCCAGCAGGTGGGACGGCACAGATACGCAGTATTTT. Amino acids: CASRWDGTDTQYF.

The chain joins TRBV4-2 to TRBJ2-2, with 7 bases that match TRBD1. The CDR3 has 15 residues. From germline, CDR1 is LGHNA and CDR2 YNFKEQ. V lost 2 bases, J lost 3 bases, and 3 bases stayed unmatched. The chain's CDR3 is CASSQRQGDTGELFF. CDR3 nucleotides: TGTGCCAGCAGCCAACGACAGGGAGACACCGGGGAGCTGTTTTTT.

The V gene is TRBV5-6, the J gene TRBJ1-2, with TRBD1 as a possible D gene (5 bases). The CDR3 is 15 residues long. Trimming shortened V by 0 bases and J by 8 bases, and 17 bases separated the two germline ends. Per the germline V gene, CDR1 is SGHDT and CDR2 is YYEEEE. CDR3 nucleotides: TGTGCCAGCAGCTTGGTGGCCGGCCAGGGAGACGGCTACACCTTC. Protein product: CASSLVAGQGDGYTF.

The chain carries TRBV6-5 and TRBJ2-6, with D possibly matching TRBD2 (7 bases). CDR1 and CDR2 from the germline V gene are MNHEY and SVGAGI. CDR3 length: 12 residues. Trimming took off 5 bases at V and 15 bases at J, with 14 bases between the two ends. CDR3 loop: CASSGGVQGLTF. CDR3 nucleotides: TGTGCCAGCAGTGGGGGGGTACAGGGCCTGACTTTC.

The chain employs TRBV18 and TRBJ2-7, with D possibly TRBD2 on 5 matching bases. This CDR3 is 14 amino acids long. Trimming pared 4 bases from V and 1 base from J, leaving 11 bases between. Germline-derived CDR1 and CDR2 are KGHSH and LQKENI. CDR3 in amino acids: CASSRAAGSYEQYF. In DNA, the CDR3 is TGTGCCAGCTCACGGGCGGCGGGTTCCTACGAGCAGTACTTC.

V and J are TRBV30 and TRBJ2-2; tentatively, D is TRBD2 (6 bases). CDR3 length: 13 residues. From germline, CDR1 is GTSNPN and CDR2 SVGIG (reference sequence). V gave up 3 bases and J gave up 9 bases, with 14 bases separating them. The CDR3 region is CAWRAGPPRELFF. The CDR3, as DNA: TGTGCCTGGAGAGCGGGCCCCCCGAGGGAGCTGTTTTTT.

The gene calls are TRBV2 and TRBJ2-4; TRBD2 aligns across 7 bases. The CDR3 has 15 amino acids. In germline, CDR1 is SNHLY, CDR2 FYNNEI. Trimming at V came to 3 bases and at J to 3 bases, leaving 5 bases not matched to a gene. This chain's CDR3 is CASSERESVKNIQYF. CDR3 sequence (DNA): TGTGCCAGCAGTGAGCGGGAGTCGGTCAAAAACATTCAGTACTTC.

The rearrangement uses TRBV18 and TRBJ2-5; D tentatively fits TRBD1 or TRBD2 (6 bases each). The CDR3 is 14 residues long. In germline, CDR1 is KGHSH, CDR2 LQKENI. V was trimmed by 6 bases and J by 1 base, leaving 12 bases between them. The chain's CDR3 is CASSARGAQETQYF. In nucleotides, the CDR3 is TGTGCCAGCTCCGCGAGGGGGGCCCAAGAGACCCAGTACTTC.

CDR3 region: CSAPGGREQFF. The DNA of the CDR3 is TGCAGTGCTCCGGGGGGACGTGAGCAGTTCTTC. The V call is TRBV20-1, the J call TRBJ2-1, with 7 bases aligning to TRBD2. V dropped 5 bases and J dropped 9; count of bases not matched to a gene: 4. Germline CDR1 reads DFQATT; CDR2 reads SNEGSKA (reference sequence). The CDR3 consists of 11 residues.

The V and J genes are TRBV7-2 and TRBJ2-3, with 10 bases that match TRBD2. V lost 2 bases and J lost 6; bases outside the gene matches: 5. Germline V lookup: CDR1 SGHTA, CDR2 FQGNSA. This CDR3 is built from 15 residues. This CDR3 is CASSLSASGSDTQYF. The CDR3 nucleotides are TGTGCCAGCAGCTTATCGGCTAGCGGGAGTGATACGCAGTATTTT.

This chain uses TRBV7-6 with TRBJ2-7; 9 nucleotides align to TRBD1. CDR3 length: 14 amino acids. Germline CDR1 reads SGHVS; CDR2 reads FNYEAQ. J lost 5 bases, V lost 5 bases, and 7 bases had no gene match. The CDR3 loop is CASSRAGQGNEQYF. In DNA form, the CDR3 reads TGTGCCAGCAGCCGGGCGGGACAGGGAAACGAGCAGTACTTC. Variable domain in full (rest from reference TRBV7-6 and TRBJ2-7): GAGVSQSPRYKVTKRGQDVALRCDPISGHVSLYWYRQALGQGPEFLTYFNYEAQQDKSGLPNDRFSAERPEGSISTLTIQRTEQRDSAMYRCASSRAGQGNEQYFGPGTRLTVT.

The rearrangement links TRBV4-1 to TRBJ1-2, with D uncertain. Germline CDR1 is MGHRA and CDR2 is YSYEKL. The CDR3 totals 15 residues. Trimming removed 1 base at V and 5 bases at J, with 14 bases between. Written as DNA, the CDR3 is TGCGCCAGCAGCCAAGCCCTAGGTGCTGGGTATGGCTACACCTTC. This codes for CASSQALGAGYGYTF.

The chain employs TRBV5-1 and TRBJ2-7, with 9 nucleotides matching TRBD2. V shed 0 bases, J shed 5 bases, and the junction held 6 bases outside the gene matches. The CDR3 sequence is 15 residues long. Germline V gene sequence: CDR1 SGHRS, CDR2 YFSETQ. This CDR3 is CASSLGSSGAHEQYF. The CDR3 DNA reads as TGCGCCAGCAGCTTGGGGTCTAGCGGGGCCCACGAGCAGTACTTC.

This chain uses TRBV11-1 with TRBJ2-7; 9 nucleotides align to TRBD2. Germline V gives CDR1 SGHAT, CDR2 FQDESV (reference sequence). Germline trimming cut 3 bases from V and 2 bases from J; bases unmatched to any gene: 5. This CDR3 spans 15 amino acids. CDR3 bases: TGTGCCAGCAGCTTTGGGGCTAGCGGGACCTACGAGCAGTACTTC. This encodes CASSFGASGTYEQYF.

This clone has just a few counts. The J gene is TRBJ1-2, the V gene TRBV5-6, with 9 bases that match TRBD1. The CDR3 is 14 amino acids. The germline gives CDR1 SGHDT, CDR2 YYEEEE. V shed 0 bases and J 8 bases; nucleotides not matched to a gene: 5. DNA of the CDR3: TGTGCCAGCAGCTTGGCACAGGGGGCAGGAGGCTACACCTTC. Translated: CASSLAQGAGGYTF.